The 9 T cell receptor beta chains below were found in one sample sequenced in a study of control samples from healthy donors and cancer patients. The assay was immunoSEQ multiplex PCR, and TCRdb's table has in-frame clones only and misses some. The repertoire consists of over 80,000 clones, with 91% occurring once and the leading ten covering around 16%. What was sequenced was blood. The receptors come from a man in his thirties or forties in good health.

For the CDR3, the DNA is TGCGCCAGCAGCCAAGTGCAAACCGGGACAGCCTCCTACGAGCAGTACTTC. Protein product: CASSQVQTGTASYEQYF. The chain links TRBV4-1 to TRBJ2-7, with TRBD1 identical over 7 bases. This CDR3 contains 17 residues. Unmatched junction bases numbered 9, after V lost 1 base and J lost 0 bases. CDR1 is MGHRA and CDR2 is YSYEKL in the germline V gene.

This clone occurred once. The J gene is TRBJ2-7, the V gene TRBV14; 8 nucleotides agree with TRBD2. Germline CDR1 SGHDN, CDR2 FVKESK. The J segment lost 0 bases and the V segment lost 5 bases, leaving 6 bases of the junction unmatched. The CDR3 is 15 amino acids. CDR3 residues: CASSSRGANSYEQYF. The DNA of the CDR3 is TGTGCCAGCAGCTCGCGGGGGGCCAACTCCTACGAGCAGTACTTC.

The rearrangement joins TRBV7-2 to TRBJ2-3; TRBD2 agrees at 9 bases. CDR1 is SGHTA, CDR2 FQGNSA, per germline. The V and J ends lost 1 base and 7 bases, in that order; junction bases with no gene match: 9. The CDR3 runs 16 residues. CDR3 in amino acids: CASSLDGGGVIYTQYF. The CDR3 DNA reads TGTGCCAGCAGCTTAGACGGCGGGGGGGTCATATATACGCAGTATTTT.

The CDR3 DNA follows: TGTGCCAGCAGTGAAGCGCGGGTCAGTAGAGCGTATGGCTACACCTTC. This sequence encodes CASSEARVSRAYGYTF. The chain has TRBV2 and TRBJ1-2; D remains unclear. Trimming cost V 0 bases and J 5 bases, with 16 bases left between them. Germline V lookup: CDR1 SNHLY, CDR2 FYNNEI. This CDR3 region has 16 residues.

The chain couples TRBV4-2 to TRBJ2-1, with TRBD1 matching over 8 bases. The V segment lost 5 bases and the J segment 9 bases; nucleotides outside the gene matches: 9. Germline assignment: CDR1 LGHNA and CDR2 YNFKEQ. The CDR3 has 14 residues. The CDR3 sequence is CASSTRDRLGEQFF. Here the CDR3 DNA reads TGTGCCAGCAGCACCCGGGACAGGTTGGGTGAGCAGTTCTTC.

The chain carries TRBV5-5 and TRBJ1-5; the D gene is possibly TRBD1 (6 bases). The CDR3 is 15 amino acids. V was pared by 4 bases and J by 0 bases, with 11 bases between. Per germline, CDR1 SGHKS and CDR2 YYEKEE (reference sequence). The CDR3 sequence: CASSVRDISNQPQHF. The CDR3 DNA sequence: TGTGCCAGCAGCGTCCGGGACATTAGCAATCAGCCCCAGCATTTT.

This sequence joins TRBV4-2 and TRBJ2-3; D is uncertain. The CDR3 runs 13 residues. Germline CDR1 LGHNA, CDR2 YNFKEQ. Trimming left V 4 bases short and J 3 bases short, with 8 bases between. The chain's CDR3 is CASSPRVTDTQYF. The DNA for the CDR3 is TGTGCCAGCAGCCCCCGGGTTACAGATACGCAGTATTTT.

J is TRBJ2-1 and V is TRBV24-1; 8 bases align to TRBD1. This CDR3 has 18 amino acids. The V and J ends lost 4 bases and 4 bases, in that order; junction bases with no gene match: 14. CDR1 is KGHDR, CDR2 SFDVKD, per germline. The CDR3 is CATSDPPGDRGRYNEQFF. The CDR3 coding sequence is TGTGCCACCAGTGACCCGCCCGGTGACAGGGGCCGGTACAATGAGCAGTTCTTC.

The chain is built from TRBV11-3 and TRBJ2-2; TRBD1 matches at 9 bases. Germline CDR1 is SGHNT and CDR2 is YENEEA. This CDR3 region has 16 residues. The J segment lost 5 bases and the V segment lost 4 bases, leaving 8 bases of the junction unmatched. The CDR3 DNA reads as TGTGCCAGCAGCTCAATGTCCGGGACAGGGACCGGGGAGCTGTTTTTT. Translation gives CASSSMSGTGTGELFF. Full variable domain (rest looked up from reference TRBV11-3 and TRBJ2-2): EAGVVQSPRYKIIEKKQPVAFWCNPISGHNTLYWYLQNLGQGPELLIRYENEEAVDDSQLPKDRFSAERLKGVDSTLKIQPAELGDSAVYLCASSSMSGTGTGELFFGEGSRLTVL.